A selection of T cell receptor beta chains follows, all from one sample in a study of molecular identifiers for immune sequencing clone quantification. TCRdb called the PCR reads again in MiXCR, with one record for every CDR3 protein. The table includes approximately 500,000 distinct CDR3 sequences, roughly 26% detected once. Sample: naive CD8+ T cells from blood, with Jurkat cell RNA spiked in. These receptors were taken from a human donor in good health. Some libraries in this study had Jurkat cell RNA spiked in. The CDR3 runs from the conserved cysteine through the conserved F or W. The D gene is left open where the match is weak. Clone size appears in some rows only: once, few, many, or a class for an expanded clone.

>NA|TRBJ2-7|few|TRBV7-6
CASSLVAVGNEQYF
TGTGCCAGCAGCTTAGTTGCCGTGGGTAACGAGCAGTACTTC
>NA|TRBJ1-1|NA|TRBV4-3
CASSQEHAGRVNSEAFF
TGCGCCAGCAGCCAAGAACATGCGGGGCGGGTGAACTCTGAAGCTTTCTTT
>NA|TRBJ1-5|NA|TRBV6-2/TRBV6-3
CASSYSAQPQHF
TGTGCCAGCAGTTACTCAGCTCAGCCCCAGCATTTT
>NA|TRBJ2-3|NA|TRBV15
CATSRDWGTTANTDTQYF
TGTGCCACCAGCAGAGATTGGGGCACTACAGCCAACACAGATACGCAGTATTTT
>NA|TRBJ2-1|once|TRBV28
CASSSPRDSSYNEQFF
TGTGCCAGCAGTTCTCCCCGGGACTCCTCCTACAATGAGCAGTTCTTC
>NA|TRBJ2-2|many|TRBV29-1
CSVEGSTAANTGELFF
TGCAGCGTTGAAGGAAGTACCGCTGCGAACACCGGGGAGCTGTTTTTT
>TRBD1|TRBJ1-2|few|TRBV7-9
CASSLALDRGANYGYTF
TGTGCCAGCAGCTTAGCCTTGGACAGGGGAGCGAACTATGGCTACACCTTC
>NA|TRBJ2-7|few|TRBV27
CASRILHSSYEQYF
TGTGCCAGCAGAATTTTGCACAGCTCCTACGAGCAGTACTTC
>TRBD2|TRBJ2-1|few|TRBV27
CASSLLAGGPGEQFF
TGTGCCAGCAGTTTACTAGCGGGAGGGCCGGGCGAGCAGTTCTTC
>NA|TRBJ1-4|NA|TRBV12-3/TRBV12-4
CAKPGLPSEKLFF
TGTGCCAAACCGGGACTACCAAGCGAAAAACTGTTTTTT
>TRBD1|TRBJ2-7|NA|TRBV4-3
CASSHWTGPYEQYF
TGCGCCAGCAGCCATTGGACAGGGCCCTACGAGCAGTACTTC
>NA|TRBJ2-7|NA|TRBV20-1
CSADRETYEQYF
TGCAGTGCTGACCGGGAAACCTACGAGCAGTACTTC
>NA|TRBJ2-3|few|TRBV27
CASSLSDSNPDTQYF
TGTGCCAGCAGTTTATCGGACAGCAACCCAGATACGCAGTATTTT
>NA|TRBJ1-4|many|TRBV12-5
CASGLPDNEKLFF
TGTGCTAGTGGTTTACCCGATAATGAAAAACTGTTTTTT
>NA|TRBJ2-3|few|TRBV19
CASSIDSQDTQYF
TGTGCCAGTAGTATAGATTCCCAAGATACGCAGTATTTT
>TRBD2|TRBJ2-3|NA|TRBV7-9
CASSPRLAGAPDTQYF
TGTGCCAGCAGCCCAAGACTAGCGGGAGCTCCAGATACGCAGTATTTT
>TRBD1|TRBJ2-1|NA|TRBV19
CASSIWTGNGGNEQFF
TGTGCCAGTAGTATATGGACAGGGAATGGTGGCAATGAGCAGTTCTTC